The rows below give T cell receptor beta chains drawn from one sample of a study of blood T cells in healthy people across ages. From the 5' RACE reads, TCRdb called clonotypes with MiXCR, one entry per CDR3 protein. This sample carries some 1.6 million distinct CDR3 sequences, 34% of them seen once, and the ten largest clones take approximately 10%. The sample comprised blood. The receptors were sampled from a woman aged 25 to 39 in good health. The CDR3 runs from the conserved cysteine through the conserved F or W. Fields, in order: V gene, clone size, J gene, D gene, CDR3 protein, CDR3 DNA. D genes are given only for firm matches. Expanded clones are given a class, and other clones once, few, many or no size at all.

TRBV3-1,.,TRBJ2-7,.,CASSLAAGPQYF,TGTGCCAGCAGCCTAGCGGCAGGCCCGCAGTACTTC
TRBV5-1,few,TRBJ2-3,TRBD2,CASSSPGGAGGPSTDTQYF,TGCGCCAGCAGCTCCCCGGGGGGAGCGGGGGGGCCGTCTACAGATACGCAGTATTTT
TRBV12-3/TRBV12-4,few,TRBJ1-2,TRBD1,CASGLTGGSSYGYTF,TGTGCCAGCGGGCTCACAGGGGGAAGTTCCTATGGCTACACCTTC
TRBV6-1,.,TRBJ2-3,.,CASSEGLQVDTQYF,TGTGCCAGCAGTGAAGGCCTTCAGGTAGATACGCAGTATTTT
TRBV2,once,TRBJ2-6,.,CARSKGGGANVLTF,TGTGCCAGATCAAAGGGAGGAGGGGCCAACGTCCTGACTTTC
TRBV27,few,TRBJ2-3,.,CASRSPGSTDTQYF,TGTGCCAGCAGGTCCCCGGGGTCCACAGATACGCAGTATTTT
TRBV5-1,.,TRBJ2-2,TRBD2,CASSSKPAGIPGELFF,TGCGCCAGCAGCTCTAAACCAGCGGGAATACCCGGGGAGCTGTTTTTT
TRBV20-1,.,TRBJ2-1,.,CRAGTPDNNEQFF,TGCAGAGCCGGGACACCGGACAACAATGAGCAGTTCTTC
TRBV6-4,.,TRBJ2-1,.,CASSDGRGLINEQFF,TGTGCCAGCAGTGACGGAAGGGGGTTGATCAATGAGCAGTTCTTC
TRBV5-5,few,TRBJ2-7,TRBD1,CASSTRDRGSSYEQYF,TGTGCCAGCAGCACCCGGGACAGGGGGAGCTCCTACGAGCAGTACTTC
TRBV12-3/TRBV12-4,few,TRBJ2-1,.,CASSFKAGTLNEQFF,TGTGCCAGCAGTTTTAAGGCGGGAACCCTGAATGAGCAGTTCTTC